The clone carrying this T cell receptor (beta chain) was seen once. Its specificity is not known. Only in-frame clones appear in the TCRdb table, and some are missing; sequencing was by immunoSEQ multiplex PCR. The sample carries around 140,000 clones, roughly 87% recorded once. This specimen comes from a study of T cell responses to AZD1222 COVID-19 vaccine. Study-level findings and limits: CD4 TCRs linked to vaccination spanned spike, dominating at 160-218 and 743-854. With two AZD1222 doses given, Spike-specific TCR breadth and depth both rose. Seropositive AZD1222 recipients at baseline numbered only 5 or 6.

Pooled samples include second doses given at about 4 or 12 weeks. This receptor was taken from an adult who received the AZD1222 COVID-19 vaccine. The sample here was peripheral blood, taken 28 days after the second AZD1222 dose.

CDR3 bases: TGTGCCAGCTCACCAATTTACTCAGGGACGAACACTGAAGCTTTCTTT. Translated, it gives CASSPIYSGTNTEAFF. The chain recombines TRBV18 with TRBJ1-1; perhaps TRBD1 as D (5 bases). Trimming took off 2 bases at V and 1 base at J, with 14 bases between the two ends. The CDR3 contains 16 residues. Germline V lookup: CDR1 KGHSH, CDR2 LQKENI. The full variable domain, rest sourced from reference TRBV18 and TRBJ1-1, is NAGVMQNPRHLVRRRGQEARLRCSPMKGHSHVYWYRQLPEEGLKFMVYLQKENIIDESGMPKERFSAEFPKEGPSILRIQQVVRGDSAAYFCASSPIYSGTNTEAFFGQGTRLTVV.